Listed here are 11 T cell receptor beta chains from one sample, sequenced in a study of CD8 T cells in ankylosing spondylitis. Study-wide results and limits: Seven or eight highly homologous variants formed a TCR beta motif that appeared characteristic of ankylosing spondylitis blood.

Each CDR3 protein gets one entry after TCRdb re-called the 5' RACE reads with MiXCR. The sample contains 200,000 to 250,000 distinct CDR3 sequences, approximately 7.4% of which appear only once. For these TCRs, the target antigens are not known. Sequencing was carried out using blood, either unsorted or a sorted T cell fraction (not recorded which). These TCRs come from a male donor with ankylosing spondylitis.

This clonotype was detected ten times or more. The gene calls are TRBV7-8 and TRBJ2-7; D remains unclear. V dropped 6 bases and J dropped 3 bases, with 12 bases sitting between them. CDR1 SGHVS and CDR2 FQNEAQ come from the germline V gene. The CDR3 runs 13 residues. The CDR3 is CASRKRLGYEQYF. Here the CDR3 DNA reads TGTGCCAGCAGGAAAAGACTGGGCTACGAGCAGTACTTC.

J is TRBJ2-7 and V is TRBV5-6; D possibly matches TRBD1 or TRBD2 (5 bases each). Germline CDR1 is SGHDT and CDR2 is YYEEEE. The CDR3 loop spans 14 amino acids. V was shortened by 4 bases and J by 6 bases, with 17 bases between the two germline ends. The CDR3 here is CASSRGADLSEQYF. The CDR3 DNA sequence: TGTGCCAGCAGCAGAGGGGCAGATTTAAGCGAGCAGTACTTC.

In this sample, this clonotype turned up many times. The J gene is TRBJ1-5, the V gene TRBV4-3; D gene uncertain. The V end lost 0 bases, the J end lost 7 bases, and 13 bases lay between the germline ends. Germline V CDR1 and CDR2: LGHNA, YSLEER. This CDR3 spans 15 amino acids. The CDR3 loop is CASSQDLGEGQPQHF. The DNA of the CDR3 is TGCGCCAGCAGCCAAGATCTCGGGGAAGGACAGCCCCAGCATTTT.

There are many counts of this clonotype. V is TRBV4-1 and J is TRBJ1-2; D not certain. This CDR3 contains 15 residues. V dropped 1 base and J dropped 4 bases, with 13 bases sitting between them. Per germline, CDR1 MGHRA and CDR2 YSYEKL. The CDR3 DNA reads TGCGCCAGCAGCCAAGGGCAGCTATTTATCTATGGCTACACCTTC. Amino acid sequence: CASSQGQLFIYGYTF.

The rearrangement links TRBV7-9 to TRBJ1-1, with TRBD1 identical over 8 bases. V shed 4 bases, J shed 4 bases, and the junction held 2 bases outside the gene matches. Germline V CDR1 and CDR2: SEHNR, FQNEAQ (reference sequence). The CDR3 runs 13 residues. The CDR3 DNA sequence: TGTGCCAGCAGCTCCCAGGGGGCCACTGAAGCTTTCTTT. As protein: CASSSQGATEAFF.

In its sample, this clonotype was seen many times. The gene calls are TRBV9 and TRBJ2-2; D uncertain. V shed 0 bases and J shed 3 bases, with 9 bases lying between them. The length of the CDR3 is 15 residues. The germline V gene encodes CDR1 SGDLS and CDR2 YYNGEE. The CDR3: CASSVGGTHTGELFF. The DNA for the CDR3 is TGTGCCAGCAGCGTAGGGGGAACTCACACCGGGGAGCTGTTTTTT.

This clonotype was seen repeatedly, ten times or more. In nucleotides, the CDR3 is TGTGCCAGCAGGCTTGTTGAGCAGTTCTTC. Translated, it gives CASRLVEQFF. The chain uses TRBV7-9 and TRBJ2-1; D is undetermined. Between the trimmed V and J ends, which lost 6 bases and 9 bases, there was a span of 6 bases. This CDR3 region has 10 residues. Looked up from germline, CDR1 is SEHNR and CDR2 is FQNEAQ (reference sequence).

This clonotype was seen many times. This chain connects TRBV5-6 to TRBJ2-1, with 7 bases fitting TRBD2. The V segment lost 2 bases and the J segment 4 bases; nucleotides outside the gene matches: 3. The CDR3 contains 14 residues. CDR1 is SGHDT and CDR2 is YYEEEE in the germline V gene. CDR3 bases: TGTGCCAGCAGCTTTGCGGGAGTATACAATGAGCAGTTCTTC. It yields the protein CASSFAGVYNEQFF.

This clonotype was seen repeatedly, ten times or more. The chain links TRBV7-9 to TRBJ2-7, with no clear D. V was pared by 6 bases and J by 3 bases, with 12 bases between. The CDR3 totals 13 residues. The germline CDR1 and CDR2 sequences are SEHNR and FQNEAQ (reference sequence). DNA of the CDR3: TGTGCCAGCAGTTATCCCCGAAGCTACGAGCAGTACTTC. Translated: CASSYPRSYEQYF.

The chain carries TRBV23-1 and TRBJ1-5; unclear D gene. TRBV23-1 is given ORF status, its function remaining uncertain. Trimming pared 4 bases from V and 3 bases from J, leaving 16 bases between. The CDR3 has 16 amino acids. The CDR3 protein is CASSRGSGYINQPQHF. CDR3 nucleotide sequence: TGCGCCAGCAGTCGAGGATCTGGGTATATCAATCAGCCCCAGCATTTT.

This clonotype was seen many times. V is TRBV9 and J is TRBJ2-5; D might be TRBD1 or TRBD2, each matching 5 bases. The length of the CDR3 is 14 residues. V shed 4 bases and J shed 4 bases, with 14 bases lying between them. The V gene's germline CDR1 is SGDLS and CDR2 YYNGEE. The CDR3, as DNA: TGTGCCAGCAGCCCGGTAGGTGGGGGAGAGACCCAGTACTTC. Encoded protein: CASSPVGGGETQYF.